The 23 T cell receptor beta chains in this list originate from one sample, sequenced in a study of blood T cell repertoires in COVID-19. TCRdb keeps only in-frame clones here, not all; method: immunoSEQ multiplex PCR. The sample has some 180,000 clones, 70% to 90% seen once. Sequenced material: peripheral blood. The source is a man aged 65 to 79 with active or convalescent COVID-19.

This sequence joins TRBV18 and TRBJ1-1, with D hard to call. This CDR3 spans 14 amino acids. Trimming left V 2 bases short and J 1 base short, with 8 bases between. Germline V lookup: CDR1 KGHSH, CDR2 LQKENI. The chain's CDR3 is CASSPAARNTEAFF. The CDR3 coding sequence is TGTGCCAGCTCACCAGCGGCGAGGAACACTGAAGCTTTCTTT.

The rearrangement links TRBV5-8 to TRBJ1-5; D gene uncertain. The CDR3 sequence is 15 residues long. V lost 2 bases, J lost 0 bases, and 9 bases lay in between. Germline V CDR1 and CDR2: SGHTS, YDEGEE. CDR3 sequence: CASSLPGISNQPQHF. The CDR3 DNA sequence: TGTGCCAGCAGCTTACCGGGTATTAGCAATCAGCCCCAGCATTTT.

The chain is built from TRBV24-1 and TRBJ2-3, with D possibly TRBD2 on 5 matching bases. This CDR3 contains 16 residues. The germline V gene has CDR1 KGHDR and CDR2 SFDVKD. Trimming stripped 4 bases from V and 2 bases from J, with 15 bases between. The chain's CDR3 is CATSDDGRGATDTQYF. DNA for the CDR3: TGTGCCACCAGTGACGATGGACGGGGAGCCACAGATACGCAGTATTTT.

The rearrangement links TRBV18 to TRBJ1-2; maybe TRBD1 (5 bases). The V gene lost 3 bases and the J gene lost 4 bases, with 12 bases spanning the gap. Germline assignment: CDR1 KGHSH and CDR2 LQKENI. The CDR3 is 14 amino acids. This CDR3 reads CASSPDSVFYGYTF. In DNA form, the CDR3 reads TGTGCCAGCTCACCCGACAGCGTCTTCTATGGCTACACCTTC.

The chain is built from TRBV6-5 and TRBJ2-5; 8 bases line up with TRBD2. CDR1 is MNHEY and CDR2 is SVGAGI in the germline V gene. Trimming removed 10 bases from V and 1 base from J; junction bases left unmatched: 5. CDR3 length equals 13 residues. CDR3 region: CATGGRLQETQYF. The CDR3 DNA is TGTGCCACGGGGGGGCGTCTCCAAGAGACCCAGTACTTC.

The chain employs TRBV7-2 and TRBJ2-3, with D perhaps TRBD2 (6 bases). The ends were cut back, 2 bases at V and 3 bases at J, with 12 bases in the middle. Germline V lookup: CDR1 SGHTA, CDR2 FQGNSA. The CDR3 is made up of 15 amino acids. The DNA of the CDR3 is TGTGCCAGCAGCTTACAGGGAGGAAAAACAGATACGCAGTATTTT. Translation: CASSLQGGKTDTQYF.

The chain has TRBV9 and TRBJ1-4; no reliable D call. Germline CDR1 reads SGDLS; CDR2 reads YYNGEE. The germline V and J ends were trimmed by 5 bases and 3 bases, with 8 bases remaining between them. The CDR3 loop spans 13 amino acids. The CDR3 DNA reads TGTGCCAGCAGGGGAGCAGCTAATGAAAAACTGTTTTTT. This sequence encodes CASRGAANEKLFF.

This chain links TRBV6-5 with TRBJ2-1; possible D gene TRBD2, 5 bases. Trimming shortened V by 8 bases and J by 0 bases, and 11 bases separated the two germline ends. CDR3 size: 14 residues. Germline CDR1 reads MNHEY; CDR2 reads SVGAGI. CDR3 DNA sequence: TGTGCCAGCGCGCGGGCAAGCTCCTACAATGAGCAGTTCTTC. Translation gives CASARASSYNEQFF.

The CDR3 DNA reads as TGTGCCAGTAGTATACGGCTAGCGGCGAACACCGGGGAGCTGTTTTTT. This translates into CASSIRLAANTGELFF. The rearrangement joins TRBV19 to TRBJ2-2; 7 bases are shared with TRBD2. V dropped 2 bases and J dropped 0; count of bases not matched to a gene: 3. Germline V gene lookup returns CDR1 LNHDA and CDR2 SQIVND (reference sequence). The CDR3 totals 16 residues.

The chain carries TRBV30 and TRBJ2-1, with D perhaps matching TRBD1 (6 bases). CDR1 is GTSNPN, CDR2 SVGIG, per germline (reference sequence). The ends were cut back, 5 bases at V and 0 bases at J, with 14 bases in the middle. The CDR3 consists of 15 residues. The CDR3 region has the DNA TGTGCCTGGGCCACGGACAGCAGCTCCTACAATGAGCAGTTCTTC. Translated: CAWATDSSSYNEQFF.

The V and J genes are TRBV6-5 and TRBJ2-3; a weak D match, TRBD1 (5 bases). The CDR3 is 14 residues long. Trimming stripped 4 bases from V and 2 bases from J, with 10 bases between. From germline, CDR1 is MNHEY and CDR2 SVGAGI. CDR3 in DNA: TGTGCCAGCAGTTTACGGACAACCACAGATACGCAGTATTTT. Translation: CASSLRTTTDTQYF.

The chain links TRBV25-1 to TRBJ2-1; D might be TRBD1 (5 bases). CDR1 is MGHDK and CDR2 is SYGVNS in the germline V gene. V was pared by 8 bases and J by 6 bases, with 14 bases between. The CDR3 totals 13 residues. The CDR3 sequence is CASASRRGNEQFF. CDR3 sequence (DNA): TGTGCCAGCGCGTCAAGAAGGGGCAATGAGCAGTTCTTC. The variable domain in full, with the rest retrieved from reference TRBV25-1 and TRBJ2-1, is EADIYQTPRYLVIGTGKKITLECSQTMGHDKMYWYQQDPGMELHLIHYSYGVNSTEKGDLSSESTVSRIRTEHFPLTLESARPSHTSQYLCASASRRGNEQFFGPGTRLTVL.

The chain uses TRBV28 and TRBJ1-1, with 10 nucleotides matching TRBD1. CDR1 and CDR2 from the germline V gene are MDHEN and SYDVKM. The trim removed 5 bases at V and 4 bases at J, leaving 4 bases unmatched. The length of the CDR3 is 14 residues. The CDR3 DNA reads as TGTGCCAGCAGTGGACAGGGGGGTGGCACTGAAGCTTTCTTT. Amino acids: CASSGQGGGTEAFF.

This clone was counted a few times. The chain employs TRBV7-2 and TRBJ1-1; tentative D call: TRBD1 (6 bases). V lost 5 bases and J lost 4, with 14 bases in between. CDR1 SGHTA and CDR2 FQGNSA come from the germline V gene. The length of the CDR3 is 14 residues. CDR3 sequence: CASSPQGVRTEAFF. In nucleotides, the CDR3 is TGTGCCAGCAGCCCACAGGGAGTACGCACTGAAGCTTTCTTT. The full variable domain, completed using reference TRBV7-2 and TRBJ1-1, is GAGVSQSPSNKVTEKGKDVELRCDPISGHTALYWYRQSLGQGLEFLIYFQGNSAPDKSGLPSDRFSAERTGGSVSTLTIQRTQQEDSAVYLCASSPQGVRTEAFFGQGTRLTVV.

CDR3 residues: CASSIRAGEGYTF. The DNA for the CDR3 is TGTGCCAGTAGTATTAGGGCAGGGGAAGGCTACACCTTC. V usage is TRBV19 and J usage is TRBJ1-2; D might be TRBD1 (6 bases). Trimming left V 3 bases short and J 8 bases short, with 13 bases between. The CDR3 covers 13 residues. Germline CDR1 LNHDA, CDR2 SQIVND (reference sequence).

This clone showed up just once. The CDR3 spells CASSYRQGNQPQHF. CDR3 DNA: TGTGCCAGCAGTTACCGACAGGGCAATCAGCCCCAGCATTTT. The rearrangement links TRBV6-5 to TRBJ1-5; tentatively, D is TRBD1 (6 bases). This CDR3 has 14 amino acids. Germline V gene data show CDR1 as MNHEY and CDR2 as SVGAGI. Between the trimmed V and J ends, which lost 2 bases and 2 bases, there was a span of 7 bases.

This chain links TRBV29-1 with TRBJ2-1, with 8 positions matching TRBD2. Germline lookup yields CDR1 SQVTM and CDR2 ANQGSEA. The CDR3 has 16 amino acids. V lost 6 bases and J lost 0; bases outside the gene matches: 10. The CDR3 here is CSVYTSGQSSYNEQFF. The DNA for the CDR3 is TGCAGCGTGTACACTAGCGGACAAAGCTCCTACAATGAGCAGTTCTTC.

The chain links TRBV30 to TRBJ2-7; TRBD1 might be the D (5 bases). V was cut by 0 bases and J by 1 base, with 7 bases left in between. Germline lookup yields CDR1 GTSNPN and CDR2 SVGIG (reference sequence). This CDR3 is 13 amino acids long. The CDR3 spells CAWSVGVSYEQYF. DNA of the CDR3: TGTGCCTGGAGTGTAGGGGTTTCCTACGAGCAGTACTTC.

V and J are TRBV6-2 or TRBV6-3 and TRBJ2-5; the D is unclear. This CDR3 is 15 amino acids long. V lost 3 bases and J lost 1, with 12 bases in between. Per the germline V gene, CDR1 is MNHEY and CDR2 is SVGEGT. DNA for the CDR3: TGTGCCAGCAGTTATGGGTACAGCCTCCAAGAGACCCAGTACTTC. Its translation: CASSYGYSLQETQYF.

The chain has TRBV4-3 and TRBJ2-7, with D uncertain. CDR1 is LGHNA, CDR2 YSLEER, per germline. Trimming stripped 4 bases from V and 3 bases from J, with 10 bases between. The CDR3 loop spans 13 amino acids. The CDR3 loop reads CASSPDKYYEQYF. The CDR3 DNA reads TGCGCCAGCAGCCCCGACAAGTACTACGAGCAGTACTTC.

The chain has TRBV15 and TRBJ1-1, with a tentative D call TRBD1 (6 bases). V lost 5 bases to trimming and J lost 1 base, with 17 bases between them. The length of the CDR3 is 16 residues. Germline loops: CDR1 LNHNV, CDR2 YYDKDF (reference sequence). CDR3 loop: CATSVRPDRQNTEAFF. The CDR3 DNA reads TGTGCCACCAGCGTCCGCCCCGACAGGCAGAACACTGAAGCTTTCTTT. The whole variable domain, filled in from reference TRBV15 and TRBJ1-1, reads DAMVIQNPRYQVTQFGKPVTLSCSQTLNHNVMYWYQQKSSQAPKLLFHYYDKDFNNEADTPDNFQSRRPNTSFCFLDIRSPGLGDTAMYLCATSVRPDRQNTEAFFGQGTRLTVV.

The chain recombines TRBV6-2 or TRBV6-3 with TRBJ2-7; 9 nucleotides match TRBD2. Per germline, CDR1 MNHEY and CDR2 SVGEGT. V was pared by 5 bases and J by 3 bases, with 11 bases of the junction left unmatched. The CDR3 is made up of 16 amino acids. This CDR3 reads CASSTNRPSGNYEQYF. For the CDR3, the DNA is TGTGCCAGCAGTACTAATCGTCCTAGCGGGAACTACGAGCAGTACTTC.

The rearrangement links TRBV29-1 to TRBJ1-4, with TRBD1 matching 7 bases. The V and J ends lost 4 bases and 5 bases, in that order; junction bases with no gene match: 16. The CDR3 contains 17 residues. Looked up from germline, CDR1 is SQVTM and CDR2 is ANQGSEA. Written as DNA, the CDR3 is TGCAGCGTTGCGGGACAGATAAGGGGTCAACGGAATGAAAAACTGTTTTTT. This encodes CSVAGQIRGQRNEKLFF.